This is a list of T cell receptor beta chains from one sample in a study of tumor and adjacent non-tumor tissue in lung cancer. MiXCR was run by TCRdb on the multiplex PCR reads, yielding one entry per CDR3 protein. The sample includes around 75,000 distinct CDR3 sequences, 65% to 75% of them seen just once. The sample consisted of distant non-tumor lung tissue. The receptors come from a woman aged 45-65 years with non-small cell lung cancer. The CDR3 runs from the conserved cysteine through the conserved F or W. The order of the fields is J gene, V gene, D gene, clone size, CDR3 protein, CDR3 DNA. A D gene is named only where the DNA matches it firmly. Expanded clones are given a class, and other clones once, few, many or no size at all.

J gene: TRBJ2-7
V gene: TRBV20-1
D gene: NA
clone size: many
CDR3 protein: CSASSAYEQYF
CDR3 DNA: TGCAGTGCTAGCTCCGCTTACGAGCAGTACTTC

J gene: TRBJ2-1
V gene: TRBV4-1
D gene: TRBD2
clone size: many
CDR3 protein: CASSRTSGSSYNEQFF
CDR3 DNA: TGCGCCAGCAGCCGAACTAGCGGGAGCTCCTACAATGAGCAGTTCTTC

J gene: TRBJ1-2
V gene: TRBV6-2/TRBV6-3
D gene: NA
clone size: many
CDR3 protein: CASSYAAGNYGYTF
CDR3 DNA: TGTGCCAGCAGTTACGCGGCAGGGAACTATGGCTACACCTTC

J gene: TRBJ2-7
V gene: TRBV11-2
D gene: NA
clone size: NA
CDR3 protein: CASTSGTDRTYEQYF
CDR3 DNA: TGTGCCAGCACATCGGGAACAGACCGGACCTACGAGCAGTACTTC

J gene: TRBJ1-1
V gene: TRBV11-2
D gene: NA
clone size: NA
CDR3 protein: CASVLDAGYAEAFF
CDR3 DNA: TGTGCCAGCGTTCTGGACGCGGGGTACGCTGAAGCTTTCTTT

J gene: TRBJ2-7
V gene: TRBV6-2/TRBV6-3
D gene: NA
clone size: NA
CDR3 protein: CASSDRSLWYEQYF
CDR3 DNA: TGTGCCAGCAGTGACAGGTCACTCTGGTACGAGCAGTACTTC

J gene: TRBJ2-1
V gene: TRBV10-3
D gene: TRBD2
clone size: NA
CDR3 protein: CAIIQTSGTNNERFF
CDR3 DNA: TGTGCCATCATACAGACTAGCGGGACGAACAATGAGCGGTTCTTC

J gene: TRBJ2-3
V gene: TRBV4-1
D gene: NA
clone size: NA
CDR3 protein: CASSQVVGGMDTQYF
CDR3 DNA: TGCGCCAGCAGCCAAGTCGTGGGGGGCATGGATACGCAGTATTTT

J gene: TRBJ2-1
V gene: TRBV6-1
D gene: TRBD2
clone size: NA
CDR3 protein: CASSEVSGGYSEQFF
CDR3 DNA: TGTGCCAGCAGTGAAGTCAGCGGGGGTTACAGTGAGCAGTTCTTC

J gene: TRBJ2-7
V gene: TRBV11-2
D gene: TRBD1
clone size: NA
CDR3 protein: CASNLVRTGACEQYF
CDR3 DNA: TGTGCCAGCAACTTAGTCAGGACAGGGGCCTGCGAGCAGTACTTC

J gene: TRBJ1-2
V gene: TRBV29-1
D gene: TRBD1
clone size: many
CDR3 protein: CSVGQGSDYTF
CDR3 DNA: TGCAGCGTTGGACAGGGTTCCGACTACACCTTC

J gene: TRBJ2-7
V gene: TRBV11-2
D gene: TRBD2
clone size: NA
CDR3 protein: CASSLALLAGSNSYEQYF
CDR3 DNA: TGTGCTAGCAGCCTAGCCCTACTAGCGGGAAGTAACTCCTACGAGCAGTACTTC

J gene: TRBJ2-3
V gene: TRBV11-1
D gene: NA
clone size: NA
CDR3 protein: CVSSLAVGTDMLYF
CDR3 DNA: TGTGTCAGCAGCTTAGCGGTCGGCACAGATATGCTGTATTTT

J gene: TRBJ2-7
V gene: TRBV28
D gene: NA
clone size: many
CDR3 protein: CASSGVLVYEQYF
CDR3 DNA: TGTGCCAGCAGTGGGGTTTTGGTATACGAGCAGTACTTC

J gene: TRBJ2-7
V gene: TRBV6-2/TRBV6-3
D gene: TRBD2
clone size: NA
CDR3 protein: CASSYRDYEQYF
CDR3 DNA: TGTGCCAGCAGTTACAGGGACTACGAGCAGTATTTC

J gene: TRBJ1-1
V gene: TRBV6-2/TRBV6-3
D gene: NA
clone size: many
CDR3 protein: CASSYSSGDPEAFF
CDR3 DNA: TGTGCCAGCAGTTACTCATCCGGGGATCCTGAAGCTTTCTTT

J gene: TRBJ1-5
V gene: TRBV5-6
D gene: NA
clone size: NA
CDR3 protein: CTSSLGGYRNQPQHF
CDR3 DNA: TGTACCAGCAGCTTGGGGGGGTATAGGAATCAGCCCCAGCATTTT

J gene: TRBJ1-4
V gene: TRBV6-1
D gene: NA
clone size: many
CDR3 protein: CASSERSSREKLFF
CDR3 DNA: TGTGCCAGCAGTGAACGGTCGTCAAGAGAAAAACTGTTTTTT

J gene: TRBJ1-4
V gene: TRBV11-2
D gene: NA
clone size: NA
CDR3 protein: CASNLDLWRSLFF
CDR3 DNA: TGTGCCAGCAACTTGGATCTATGGCGATCTCTGTTTTTT

J gene: TRBJ1-5
V gene: TRBV28
D gene: NA
clone size: once
CDR3 protein: CANRLPQDLTPQHF
CDR3 DNA: TGTGCCAACAGATTACCCCAGGACCTCACGCCCCAGCATTTT

J gene: TRBJ2-1
V gene: TRBV6-2/TRBV6-3
D gene: TRBD1
clone size: NA
CDR3 protein: CASRWGQGGYNEQFF
CDR3 DNA: TGTGCCAGCAGGTGGGGACAGGGTGGGTACAATGAGCAGTTCTTC

J gene: TRBJ2-5
V gene: TRBV5-1
D gene: TRBD2
clone size: NA
CDR3 protein: CASSLMIAGQETLYF
CDR3 DNA: TGCGCCAGCAGCTTGATGATAGCGGGCCAAGAGACCCTGTACTTC

J gene: TRBJ2-1
V gene: TRBV6-1
D gene: TRBD2
clone size: many
CDR3 protein: CASSELAGYEQFF
CDR3 DNA: TGTGCCAGCAGTGAGCTAGCGGGATATGAGCAGTTCTTC

J gene: TRBJ2-3
V gene: TRBV5-4
D gene: NA
clone size: NA
CDR3 protein: CDSSLVNGDTQYF
CDR3 DNA: TGTGACAGCAGCTTGGTCAATGGGGATACGCAGTATTTT

J gene: TRBJ2-7
V gene: TRBV5-4
D gene: TRBD2
clone size: many
CDR3 protein: CASSRPSTSGSSYEQYF
CDR3 DNA: TGTGCCAGCAGCCGCCCCTCGACTAGCGGGAGCTCCTACGAGCAGTACTTC

J gene: TRBJ2-7
V gene: TRBV11-2
D gene: NA
clone size: NA
CDR3 protein: CASGLTLWNDEQYF
CDR3 DNA: TGTGCTAGCGGCTTAACCCTTTGGAACGACGAACAGTACTTC

J gene: TRBJ1-1
V gene: TRBV11-1
D gene: NA
clone size: NA
CDR3 protein: CASSLKELHTEALF
CDR3 DNA: TGTGCCAGCAGCTTGAAGGAGTTGCATACTGAAGCTCTCTTT

J gene: TRBJ2-7
V gene: TRBV29-1
D gene: TRBD2
clone size: many
CDR3 protein: CSAGLAGDGEQYF
CDR3 DNA: TGCAGCGCGGGACTAGCGGGAGACGGCGAGCAGTACTTC

J gene: TRBJ2-5
V gene: TRBV11-1
D gene: NA
clone size: NA
CDR3 protein: CASSLYSMGKQEIQYF
CDR3 DNA: TGTGCCAGCAGCTTATATTCCATGGGAAAGCAAGAGATCCAGTACTTC

J gene: TRBJ1-2
V gene: TRBV3-1
D gene: NA
clone size: few
CDR3 protein: CASSQDITGGYTF
CDR3 DNA: TGTGCCAGCAGCCAAGATATAACAGGCGGCTACACCTTC

J gene: TRBJ2-7
V gene: TRBV6-2/TRBV6-3
D gene: NA
clone size: many
CDR3 protein: CASSFSTGDPYEQYF
CDR3 DNA: TGTGCCAGCAGCTTTTCGACAGGTGATCCCTACGAGCAGTACTTC

J gene: TRBJ2-6
V gene: TRBV4-3
D gene: TRBD2
clone size: NA
CDR3 protein: CASSPQVSGRFSGANVLTF
CDR3 DNA: TGCGCCAGCAGCCCTCAGGTTAGCGGGCGTTTCTCTGGGGCCAATGTCCTGACTTTC

J gene: TRBJ2-3
V gene: TRBV20-1
D gene: TRBD2
clone size: NA
CDR3 protein: CSAGGPGTSGSTGTQYF
CDR3 DNA: TGCAGTGCAGGGGGCCCCGGGACTAGCGGGAGCACAGGTACGCAATATTTT

J gene: TRBJ1-5
V gene: TRBV6-6
D gene: NA
clone size: NA
CDR3 protein: CASIHTGRVGYGNQPQHF
CDR3 DNA: TGTGCCAGCATACATACGGGGAGGGTAGGATATGGCAATCAGCCCCAGCATTTT

J gene: TRBJ2-6
V gene: TRBV29-1
D gene: NA
clone size: NA
CDR3 protein: CSVVAASSGANTLTF
CDR3 DNA: TGCAGCGTTGTTGCAGCGAGCTCTGGGGCCAACACCCTGACTTTC

J gene: TRBJ2-1
V gene: TRBV5-6
D gene: NA
clone size: NA
CDR3 protein: CASSPTGIGTYNEQFF
CDR3 DNA: TGTGCCAGCAGCCCAACCGGGATAGGGACTTACAATGAGCAGTTCTTC

J gene: TRBJ2-1
V gene: TRBV11-3
D gene: TRBD2
clone size: medium-sized
CDR3 protein: CASSPGLAGGVREQFF
CDR3 DNA: TGTGCCAGCAGCCCCGGACTAGCGGGAGGAGTTCGTGAGCAGTTCTTC

J gene: TRBJ2-3
V gene: TRBV11-1
D gene: TRBD1
clone size: NA
CDR3 protein: CASNIATGADTQYF
CDR3 DNA: TGTGCCAGTAACATAGCTACAGGGGCAGATACGCAGTATTTT

J gene: TRBJ2-2
V gene: TRBV24-1
D gene: NA
clone size: few
CDR3 protein: CATSDSGNTGELFF
CDR3 DNA: TGTGCCACCAGTGACTCAGGGAACACCGGGGAGCTGTTTTTT

J gene: TRBJ2-1
V gene: TRBV11-2
D gene: TRBD2
clone size: NA
CDR3 protein: CTISRMILAGDNEQFF
CDR3 DNA: TGTACCATCAGCCGGATGATACTAGCGGGAGACAATGAGCAGTTCTTC

J gene: TRBJ1-3
V gene: TRBV20-1
D gene: NA
clone size: many
CDR3 protein: CSARGLENTIYF
CDR3 DNA: TGCAGTGCAAGGGGGTTAGAAAACACCATATATTTT

J gene: TRBJ2-1
V gene: TRBV5-1
D gene: TRBD2
clone size: many
CDR3 protein: CASSFTAGGIEDEQFF
CDR3 DNA: TGCGCCAGCAGCTTTACAGCGGGAGGAATTGAGGATGAGCAGTTCTTC

J gene: TRBJ2-1
V gene: TRBV20-1
D gene: NA
clone size: NA
CDR3 protein: CRATGRYSYNEQFF
CDR3 DNA: TGCAGAGCTACTGGGAGATACTCCTACAATGAGCAGTTCTTC

J gene: TRBJ2-6
V gene: TRBV20-1
D gene: NA
clone size: medium-sized
CDR3 protein: CSAAIRGGFSGANVLTF
CDR3 DNA: TGCAGTGCGGCAATCCGCGGCGGTTTCTCTGGGGCCAACGTCCTGACTTTC

J gene: TRBJ2-1
V gene: TRBV20-1
D gene: TRBD2
clone size: many
CDR3 protein: CSARGWTSGRAGSYNEQFF
CDR3 DNA: TGCAGTGCTAGAGGGTGGACTAGCGGGAGGGCCGGCTCCTACAATGAGCAGTTCTTC

J gene: TRBJ1-1
V gene: TRBV4-1
D gene: NA
clone size: NA
CDR3 protein: CASSQDLYRWRTEAFF
CDR3 DNA: TGCGCCAGCAGCCAAGATTTATACAGGTGGAGAACTGAAGCTTTCTTT

J gene: TRBJ1-3
V gene: TRBV29-1
D gene: NA
clone size: NA
CDR3 protein: CSVWTDSGNSVYF
CDR3 DNA: TGCAGCGTGTGGACTGACTCTGGAAACAGCGTATATTTT

J gene: TRBJ1-1
V gene: TRBV20-1
D gene: NA
clone size: NA
CDR3 protein: CSASDQAAAFF
CDR3 DNA: TGCAGTGCTAGCGACCAGGCCGCAGCTTTCTTT

J gene: TRBJ1-4
V gene: TRBV24-1
D gene: TRBD1
clone size: few
CDR3 protein: CATSDASPGQEEKLFF
CDR3 DNA: TGTGCCACCAGTGATGCATCCCCGGGACAGGAAGAAAAACTGTTTTTT

J gene: TRBJ1-1
V gene: TRBV4-1
D gene: NA
clone size: NA
CDR3 protein: CASSQDRYRAKTEAFF
CDR3 DNA: TGCGCCAGCAGCCAAGATCGTTACAGAGCTAAGACTGAAGCTTTCTTT

J gene: TRBJ2-1
V gene: TRBV24-1
D gene: NA
clone size: NA
CDR3 protein: CATNGPRAGIYNEQFF
CDR3 DNA: TGTGCCACCAATGGACCACGGGCAGGTATCTACAATGAGCAGTTCTTC

J gene: TRBJ2-1
V gene: TRBV29-1
D gene: NA
clone size: once
CDR3 protein: CSFPYDYEQFF
CDR3 DNA: TGCAGTTTTCCGTATGACTATGAGCAGTTCTTC

J gene: TRBJ2-1
V gene: TRBV7-9
D gene: TRBD2
clone size: NA
CDR3 protein: CASSSETSGSGNEQFF
CDR3 DNA: TGTGCCAGCAGTTCCGAGACTAGCGGGAGCGGTAATGAGCAGTTCTTC

J gene: TRBJ2-1
V gene: TRBV14
D gene: NA
clone size: many
CDR3 protein: CASSPWGSGRFF
CDR3 DNA: TGTGCCAGCAGCCCCTGGGGCTCCGGACGGTTCTTC

J gene: TRBJ1-4
V gene: TRBV11-2
D gene: NA
clone size: NA
CDR3 protein: CTSSLVMANEKLFF
CDR3 DNA: TGTACCAGCAGCTTAGTGATGGCTAATGAAAAACTGTTTTTT

J gene: TRBJ2-2
V gene: TRBV11-3
D gene: NA
clone size: NA
CDR3 protein: CASSSRGGLNTGELIF
CDR3 DNA: TGTGCCAGCAGCTCCCGTGGGGGGCTAAACACCGGGGAGCTGATTTTT

J gene: TRBJ1-5
V gene: TRBV19
D gene: TRBD1
clone size: NA
CDR3 protein: CASSRGQGGNQPQHF
CDR3 DNA: TGTGCCAGTAGCCGGGGACAGGGAGGCAATCAGCCCCAGCATTTT

J gene: TRBJ1-2
V gene: TRBV5-5
D gene: NA
clone size: NA
CDR3 protein: CASSFLGDGPSYGYTF
CDR3 DNA: TGTGCCAGCAGCTTTCTAGGCGACGGGCCCTCATATGGCTACACCTTC

J gene: TRBJ2-7
V gene: TRBV7-8
D gene: TRBD2
clone size: NA
CDR3 protein: CASSLGSSGSGFERYF
CDR3 DNA: TGTGCCAGCAGCTTAGGAAGTAGCGGGAGTGGTTTCGAGCGGTACTTC

J gene: TRBJ2-1
V gene: TRBV11-1
D gene: NA
clone size: NA
CDR3 protein: CASSLLPRNEQSF
CDR3 DNA: TGTGCCAGCAGCTTACTTCCGCGGAATGAGCAGTCCTTC